This T cell receptor (beta chain) was sequenced during a study of molecular identifiers for immune sequencing clone quantification (dated by TCRdb to the late 2010s). Background for the entire study: For a replicate experiment, RNA from approximately 20,000 or 100,000 naive CD8 T cells was divided into five aliquots, and four of the five aliquots were sequenced. The study was a methods study using CD8 T cells to benchmark molecular-identifier clustering-based TCR repertoire sequencing (MIDCIRS) and TCR RNA copy counting. What the research found in general, with its limitations: When barcode sub-clustering was not used, chimeric consensus sequences inflated TCR diversity, with chimeras reaching as high as 47%. The naive libraries included spiked-in Jurkat TCR RNA (fewer than 11 copies' worth), and this Jurkat TCR RNA is not part of the donor repertoire. A single cell's worth of spiked-in Jurkat TCR RNA was reported detectable even among under 1.1 million naive CD8 T cells. Modeling indicated approximately 2.7 TCR RNA copies recovered per cell, compared with about 10 by digital PCR, which implies a capture efficiency of approximately 30%. Highly expanded clone sizes could be underestimated if identical TCR molecules share a barcode. Clones above 20 RNA copies held over 99% of molecules in CMV-specific effector cells but under 1% in naive cells.

As regards this clonotype: Its antigen is not yet known. No per-base quality is available; no much larger clone lies one base away.

The CDR3 spans 18 residues, from the cysteine through the phenylalanine. Only CDR3 DNA remains: 54 bases, in frame from the first base. At the junction V is shortened by 3 bases and J by 5 bases, with 23 bases in between. Libraries of naive CD8 T cells were built from anywhere between about 18,000 and 1,000,000 sorted cells, with 10%, 30% or 50% of the purified RNA used. On a BD FACSAria II, naive CD8 T cells were FACS-sorted as CD8+CD4-CCR7+CD45RA+ and collected into RLT Plus buffer. To test detection sensitivity, Jurkat RNA equal to some 11 TCR copies was added to samples of about 20,000-1,100,000 naive CD8 T cells. Enrichment of CD8 T cells was done with RosetteSep CD8+ T Cell Enrichment Cocktail plus Ficoll-Paque, and ACK red cell lysis came afterward. The library was obtained by PCR. TCRdb lists the instrument as NextSeq 500. Bulk TCR libraries were prepared as previously described, using TCR primers listed in Table S5. The Qiagen AllPrep DNA/RNA kit was used to purify total RNA. Before analysis, reads from multiple sequencing runs of one library were combined. Turning to the authors' computational methods: Only reads with exact TCR constant sequence were kept, trimmed to 150 nt, and grouped by their 12-nt molecular barcodes. Reads in each barcode group were sub-clustered using a 15% Levenshtein threshold, and a quality-weighted consensus sequence was built for each RNA molecule. Non-functional sequences were filtered out, along with any lower-count sequence sitting one edit away from another sequence. Based on fitting two negative binomial distributions, any barcode sub-cluster with under 20% of the maximum read count was discarded. TCRdb trimmed public reads at Q25 via fastp, called clones via MiXCR and kept in-frame beta chains. One record per CDR3 amino acid sequence lists the most common genes and DNA. The V and J calls, along with clone size, are taken from TCRdb and not from the paper's own processing. In this sample the table shows about 510,000 distinct CDR3 sequences, around 23% of which occur a single time. Of the sample, approximately 0.8% is held by the ten largest clones.

Recombination joined TRBV12-3 or TRBV12-4 with TRBJ2-1; the D gene is perhaps TRBD1, from 6 matching bases. Material for sequencing was naive CD8+ T cells from blood, with Jurkat cell RNA spiked in. The intended sense of this specimen's cell subset or site label: FACS-sorted CD8+CD4-CCR7+CD45RA+ naive T cells. This TCR was sampled from a human donor in good health. Some libraries in this study had Jurkat cell RNA spiked in. Read as DNA, the sequence is TGTGCCAGCAGTTTGTTTCTCCTTACAGGGACGTTGGACAATGAGCAGTTCTTC. Its amino acids are CASSLFLLTGTLDNEQFF.